This T cell receptor (beta chain) stems from a study of CD8+CD57+ T cells in acquired aplastic anemia. This clonotype was seen only a few times. Patients chosen for sequencing had shown CD8+CD57+ cell expansion by flow cytometry. CDR3 and TCR beta VDJ profiling relied on genomic DNA as the template. One entry per CDR3 protein results from TCRdb running MiXCR on the reads. The table lists some 160,000 distinct CDR3 sequences, roughly 43% of them singletons. The CDR3 length is 14 residues. V gave up 5 bases and J gave up 5 bases; unmatched junction bases: 7. The germline V gene encodes CDR1 SQVTM and CDR2 ANQGSEA.

This TCR was sampled from a human donor with aplastic anemia. Sequenced material: sorted CD4+, CD8+, or CD8+CD57+ T cells (not recorded which) from PBMCs. The gene calls are TRBV29-1 and TRBJ2-7; 12 bases fit TRBD2. The CDR3 reads CSVRLAGGQNEQYF. CDR3 coding DNA: TGCAGCGTTCGTCTAGCGGGAGGGCAGAACGAGCAGTACTTC.